What follows describes a single T cell receptor (beta chain). The sample originates from a study of shared clonotypes between healthy human individuals. As for the study in general: CD4 naive and memory got three plates each, CD8 naive two, CD8 memory one.

TCRdb keeps only in-frame clones here, not all; method: immunoSEQ multiplex PCR. Altogether 2 million to 3 million clones are present, 80% to 95% being singletons, with the ten largest covering approximately 0.36%. This clonotype originated in a man younger than 30 in good health. Some clones in this sample may be carry-over from other donors' samples. The sample comprised naive CD4+ T cells from PBMCs. The subset was: CD45RA+ positively selected.

CDR3 loop: CASRGDFSYEQYF. CDR3 coding DNA: TGTGCCAGCAGGGGGGACTTCTCCTACGAGCAGTACTTC. The chain joins TRBV27 to TRBJ2-7; TRBD2 might be the D (6 bases). The CDR3 consists of 13 residues. The germline V gene has CDR1 MNHEY and CDR2 SMNVEV (reference sequence). Trimming took 6 bases from V and 0 from J, leaving 9 bases between them.